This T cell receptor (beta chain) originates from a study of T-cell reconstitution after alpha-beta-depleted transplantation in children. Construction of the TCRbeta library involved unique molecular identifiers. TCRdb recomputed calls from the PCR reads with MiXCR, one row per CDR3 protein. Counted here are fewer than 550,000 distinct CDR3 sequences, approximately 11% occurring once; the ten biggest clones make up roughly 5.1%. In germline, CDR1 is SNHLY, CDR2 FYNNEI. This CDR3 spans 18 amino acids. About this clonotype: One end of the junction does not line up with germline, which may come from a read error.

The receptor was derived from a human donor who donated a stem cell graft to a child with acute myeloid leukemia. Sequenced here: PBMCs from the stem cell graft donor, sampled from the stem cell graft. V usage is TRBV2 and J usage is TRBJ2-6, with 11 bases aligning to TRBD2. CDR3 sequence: CACSQGLAEPSGANVLTF. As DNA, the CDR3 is TGTGCCTGCAGTCAGGGACTAGCGGAGCCCTCTGGGGCCAACGTCCTGACTTTC.